Listed below are T cell receptor beta chains from one sample, sequenced in a study of T-cell reconstitution after alpha-beta-depleted transplantation in children. TCRdb called the PCR reads again in MiXCR, with one record for every CDR3 protein. The sample yields roughly 400,000 distinct CDR3 sequences, around two fifths seen once. The specimen was PBMCs, collected before TCRalphabeta/CD19-depleted stem cell transplant. These receptors were obtained from a girl aged 2 to 9 with aplastic anemia, due to receive a stem cell transplant. Both conserved end residues are part of each CDR3. The D gene is left open where the match is weak. The listing skips clone size in some rows; elsewhere it reads once, few, many or a size class.

J gene,D gene,clone size,V gene,CDR3 protein,CDR3 DNA
TRBJ2-5,TRBD1,many,TRBV6-6,CASSWTGETQYF,TGTGCCAGCAGTTGGACAGGGGAGACCCAGTACTTC
TRBJ2-1,TRBD2,NA,TRBV18,CASSSSGASYNEQFF,TGTGCCAGCTCATCTAGCGGGGCCTCATACAATGAGCAGTTCTTC
TRBJ1-1,NA,few,TRBV28,CASSSINGGRDGDTEAFF,TGTGCCAGCAGTTCGATAAATGGGGGAAGAGATGGGGACACTGAAGCTTTCTTT
TRBJ2-5,TRBD2,many,TRBV29-1,CSSIVFVPSGGETQYF,TGCAGCTCTATTGTCTTCGTTCCTAGCGGAGGGGAGACCCAGTACTTC
TRBJ2-3,TRBD2,NA,TRBV6-5,CASSFTYSGRGDTQYF,TGTGCCAGCAGTTTCACCTATAGCGGGAGGGGCGATACGCAGTATTTT
TRBJ2-3,NA,few,TRBV14,CASSPGDADTQYF,TGTGCCAGCAGCCCAGGGGACGCAGATACGCAGTATTTT
TRBJ2-7,NA,NA,TRBV21-1,CASSNSGTDSYEQYF,TGTGCCAGCAGCAATTCCGGGACAGACTCCTACGAGCAGTACTTC
TRBJ2-1,TRBD1,NA,TRBV12-3/TRBV12-4,CASARTGGNEQFF,TGTGCCAGCGCCAGGACAGGGGGGAATGAGCAGTTCTTC
TRBJ2-1,NA,few,TRBV7-9,CASSLAEMLQFF,TGTGCCAGCAGCTTAGCGGAGATGCTTCAGTTCTTC
TRBJ1-1,NA,once,TRBV14,CASSRRGTEAFF,TGTGCCAGCAGCCGCCGTGGCACTGAAGCTTTCTTT
TRBJ1-2,NA,NA,TRBV5-1,CASSHENTYGYTF,TGCGCCAGCAGTCACGAAAATACCTATGGCTACACCTTC
TRBJ1-1,NA,NA,TRBV29-1,CSVGGSTEAFF,TGCAGCGTTGGCGGGAGCACTGAAGCTTTCTTT
TRBJ2-1,TRBD2,few,TRBV20-1,CSAFTSGGYNEQFF,TGCAGTGCTTTTACTAGCGGGGGCTACAATGAGCAGTTCTTC
TRBJ2-3,NA,many,TRBV9,CASSVGKGITDTQYF,TGTGCCAGCAGCGTAGGGAAAGGGATCACAGATACGCAGTATTTT
TRBJ2-1,TRBD2,NA,TRBV5-1,CATSPGGGQSSYNEQFF,TGCGCCACCTCTCCCGGGGGGGGGCAAAGTTCCTACAATGAGCAGTTCTTC
TRBJ2-1,NA,NA,TRBV18,CASSPSGTDGKEQFF,TGTGCCAGCTCACCATCCGGGACCGATGGCAAGGAGCAGTTCTTC
TRBJ2-1,TRBD2,NA,TRBV20-1,CSASSGGIGEQFF,TGCAGTGCTAGTTCGGGAGGGATAGGTGAGCAGTTCTTC
TRBJ2-1,NA,NA,TRBV20-1,CSFPGPKGPNEQFF,TGCAGCTTTCCGGGACCCAAAGGGCCCAATGAGCAGTTCTTC
TRBJ2-3,NA,NA,TRBV5-1,CASSFYLQGQSTDTQYF,TGCGCCAGCAGCTTCTATCTGCAGGGCCAGAGCACAGATACGCAGTATTTT
TRBJ2-5,TRBD2,NA,TRBV3-1,CASSPGTRLPETQYF,TGTGCCAGCAGCCCCGGGACTAGACTTCCGGAGACCCAGTACTTC
TRBJ1-2,NA,once,TRBV5-1,CASSLGVRYGYTF,TGCGCCAGCAGCTTGGGGGTCCGCTATGGCTACACCTTC
TRBJ2-3,TRBD2,many,TRBV12-3/TRBV12-4,CASSLGGLAGPRDTQYF,TGTGCCAGCAGTTTAGGGGGACTAGCGGGACCTAGGGATACGCAGTATTTT
TRBJ2-7,NA,NA,TRBV5-1,CASSLRHSSYEQYF,TGCGCCAGCAGCTTGAGACATAGCTCCTACGAGCAGTACTTC
TRBJ1-1,NA,NA,TRBV6-2/TRBV6-3,CASGTYQMNTEAFF,TGTGCCAGCGGGACGTATCAAATGAACACTGAAGCTTTCTTT